This TCR beta chain was documented in a study of OX40 agonist ivuxolimab in advanced cancers. Turning to the study itself: The dose-escalation cohort had hepatocellular carcinoma, melanoma, renal cell or head and neck cancer.

This clone has just a few counts. Samples were taken at baseline and on day 1 of cycles 4 and 7. The CDR3 has 13 residues. V lost 9 bases to trimming and J lost 8 bases, with 19 bases between them. Germline V gene lookup returns CDR1 LNHDA and CDR2 SQIVND (reference sequence). The method was immunoSEQ multiplex PCR; TCRdb's version includes in-frame clones alone and lacks a portion of them. The sample gives roughly 81,000 clones, around 89% of which show up once; around 0.5% is in the top ten. Sequencing used CD4+ or CD8+ T cells sorted from blood, obtained in a trial of the OX40 agonist ivuxolimab. This chain links TRBV19 with TRBJ1-2, with D perhaps TRBD1 (6 bases). The receptor was derived from an adult with an advanced solid tumor such as melanoma, head and neck, liver or kidney cancer. The CDR3 nucleotides read TGTGCCAGCCGGACACGGGGGGCCGACGGCTACACCTTC. This codes for CASRTRGADGYTF.